The TCR beta chain under discussion was sequenced for a study of blood T cell repertoires in COVID-19. Study-level background: The United States, Italy and Spain supplied acute and convalescent COVID-19 samples. T cells, B-cell-depleted T cells, or PBMCs provided the cDNA or gDNA that served as material.

Original processing notes: Reference gene primer amplification yielded estimated nucleated cell counts. Some clones are missing from TCRdb's copy, which holds only in-frame ones; the method was immunoSEQ multiplex PCR. Clone size and the V and J calls come from that table; the DNA yielded D and trimming. The sample lists approximately 230,000 clones, about nine tenths occurring once. Seattle's enrolled individuals joined amid active infection and were then monitored longitudinally. This CDR3 region has 16 residues. CDR1 is LGHDT and CDR2 is YNNKEL in the germline V gene (reference sequence). Unmatched junction bases numbered 1, after V lost 1 base and J lost 0 bases.

Input material: peripheral blood. The clonotype comes from a woman under 40 with COVID-19, enrolled during active disease. The rearrangement joins TRBV3-1 (or the pseudogene TRBV3-2) to TRBJ2-7; 12 bases map to TRBD2. CDR3 DNA: TGTGCCAGCAGCCAAGGGACTAGCGGGGACTCCTACGAGCAGTACTTC. It specifies CASSQGTSGDSYEQYF.